The 25 T cell receptor beta chains below come from one sample, sequenced in a study of blood T cell repertoires in COVID-19. Repertoires were generated with immunoSEQ multiplex PCR, while TCRdb's copy carries only in-frame clones and drops some. The sample has about 120,000 clones; roughly 76% are singletons. The sample comprised peripheral blood. All receptors come from a human donor in a cohort sampled during active COVID-19.

This sequence joins TRBV3-1 (or the pseudogene TRBV3-2) and TRBJ2-1; 7 bases are shared with TRBD2. V shed 5 bases and J 10 bases; nucleotides not matched to a gene: 5. The CDR3 consists of 12 residues. Germline V gene data show CDR1 as LGHDT and CDR2 as YNNKEL (reference sequence). CDR3 in amino acids: CASSSTAGEQFF. The CDR3 DNA follows: TGTGCCAGCAGCTCAACAGCGGGGGAGCAGTTCTTC.

The rearrangement links TRBV9 to TRBJ2-7; 8 positions match TRBD2. Losses at the gene ends were 0 bases for V and 1 base for J; bases not matched to a gene: 6. The germline CDR1 and CDR2 sequences are SGDLS and YYNGEE. The CDR3 has 16 residues. CDR3 nucleotides: TGTGCCAGCAGCGTAGATGCGGGGGGCCCTTCCTACGAGCAGTACTTC. This encodes CASSVDAGGPSYEQYF. Looking up the rest from reference TRBV9 and TRBJ2-7 gives the full variable domain: DSGVTQTPKHLITATGQRVTLRCSPRSGDLSVYWYQQSLDQGLQFLIQYYNGEERAKGNILERFSAQQFPDLHSELNLSSLELGDSALYFCASSVDAGGPSYEQYFGPGTRLTVT.

The chain combines TRBV5-8 with TRBJ1-2, with a weak D call TRBD1 (5 bases). The CDR3 spans 13 residues. The germline CDR1 and CDR2 sequences are SGHTS and YDEGEE. V dropped 2 bases and J dropped 1 base, with 6 bases sitting between them. The CDR3 DNA follows: TGTGCCAGCAGCTTCAGGGATAACTATGGCTACACCTTC. Encoded protein: CASSFRDNYGYTF.

The rearrangement links TRBV1 to TRBJ2-5; the table's D call TRBD2 went unverified against the DNA. TRBV1 represents a pseudogene. The CDR3 totals 16 residues. The CDR3 region is CTSSLSSSTLQETQYF. DNA of the CDR3: TGCACCAGCAGCCTCTCTAGCTCCACCCTCCAAGAGACCCAGTACTTC.

The table lists this clone with a few counts. V gene TRBV19 combines with J gene TRBJ1-4, with TRBD1 matching over 7 bases. Germline trimming cut 6 bases from V and 8 bases from J; bases unmatched to any gene: 9. The CDR3 runs to 14 residues. Germline V gene data show CDR1 as LNHDA and CDR2 as SQIVND (reference sequence). The DNA of the CDR3 is TGTGCCAGTAGCACGACAGGGTCTCGAGAAAAACTGTTTTTT. Its protein is CASSTTGSREKLFF.

V usage is TRBV5-6 and J usage is TRBJ2-3; 10 positions agree with TRBD1. Germline V gene sequence: CDR1 SGHDT, CDR2 YYEEEE. The CDR3 sequence is 16 residues long. The V and J ends lost 4 bases and 2 bases, in that order; junction bases with no gene match: 7. The CDR3 nucleotides are TGTGCCAGCAGCATCGACAGGGGGCAATACACAGATACGCAGTATTTT. This encodes CASSIDRGQYTDTQYF.

V is TRBV6-5 and J is TRBJ2-7; TRBD1 matches 7 bases. Germline-derived CDR1 and CDR2 are MNHEY and SVGAGI. The CDR3 loop spans 14 amino acids. After removal of 3 bases from V and 3 bases from J, the junction contained 5 bases not matched to a gene. The CDR3 loop is CASSYYRGSYEQYF. The CDR3 coding sequence is TGTGCCAGCAGTTATTACAGGGGTAGCTACGAGCAGTACTTC.

The V call is TRBV6-5, the J call TRBJ1-2, with 8 bases aligning to TRBD1. Looked up from germline, CDR1 is MNHEY and CDR2 is SVGAGI. J was trimmed by 4 bases and V by 4 bases; bases with no gene match: 5. The CDR3 length is 14 residues. The CDR3 coding sequence is TGTGCCAGCAGTTTCCAGGGGGCTGTCTATGGCTACACCTTC. Translated: CASSFQGAVYGYTF.

This clone was counted between two and nine times. This rearrangement joins TRBV7-8 to TRBJ2-7, with TRBD1 as a possible D gene (7 bases). This CDR3 spans 13 amino acids. CDR1 is SGHVS, CDR2 FQNEAQ, per germline. Trimming stripped 9 bases from V and 1 base from J, with 13 bases between. CDR3 residues: CASSQGTSYEQYF. The CDR3, as DNA: TGTGCCAGTTCACAGGGGACTTCCTACGAGCAGTACTTC.

V gene TRBV19 combines with J gene TRBJ2-3; 11 positions match TRBD2. J was trimmed by 3 bases and V by 0 bases; bases with no gene match: 5. The germline CDR1 and CDR2 sequences are LNHDA and SQIVND (reference sequence). The CDR3 is 17 residues long. CDR3 nucleotides: TGTGCCAGTAGTATAGATCTTAGCGGGGGGGGGACAGATACGCAGTATTTT. Residues: CASSIDLSGGGTDTQYF.

The V call is TRBV6-5, the J call TRBJ2-7; D is perhaps TRBD1 (6 bases). CDR1 is MNHEY and CDR2 is SVGAGI in the germline V gene. The CDR3 has 11 residues. The CDR3 spells CAIGDTYEQYF. The CDR3 nucleotides are TGTGCTATCGGGGACACCTACGAGCAGTACTTC.

This clone has just one count. The J gene is TRBJ2-7, the V gene TRBV20-1; the match to TRBD2 covers 11 bases. The CDR3 has 15 amino acids. V shed 3 bases and J 7 bases; nucleotides not matched to a gene: 11. Germline V gene lookup returns CDR1 DFQATT and CDR2 SNEGSKA (reference sequence). CDR3 in amino acids: CSASPRVAGGGEQYF. The CDR3 region has the DNA TGCAGTGCTAGTCCCAGGGTAGCGGGGGGGGGTGAGCAGTACTTC.

The rearrangement joins TRBV7-9 to TRBJ1-1; 9 nucleotides agree with TRBD1. Germline CDR1 reads SEHNR; CDR2 reads FQNEAQ (reference sequence). This CDR3 has 14 amino acids. The trim removed 4 bases at V and 5 bases at J, leaving 5 bases unmatched. CDR3 region: CASSYIDRGTEAFF. CDR3 coding DNA: TGTGCCAGCAGCTATATCGACAGGGGGACTGAAGCTTTCTTT.

The CDR3 nucleotides are TGCGCCAGCAGACACAATTGGCGATCCGGGAAGGTAGATACGCAGTATTTT. Its translation is CASRHNWRSGKVDTQYF. V and J are TRBV23-1 and TRBJ2-3; maybe TRBD2 (5 bases). TRBV23-1 is assigned to the ORF class and has an uncertain function. The CDR3 is 17 residues long. Trimming removed 6 bases from V and 5 bases from J, with 24 bases in between.

This clone was counted once. The genes are TRBV20-1 and TRBJ1-2, with D perhaps matching TRBD1 (5 bases). Germline CDR1 and CDR2: DFQATT and SNEGSKA (reference sequence). This CDR3 is built from 11 residues. V was pared by 1 base and J by 7 bases, with 7 bases between. The chain's CDR3 is CSARVGGGYTF. The CDR3 region has the DNA TGCAGTGCTAGAGTGGGGGGTGGCTACACCTTC.

J is TRBJ1-5 and V is TRBV7-8; tentatively, D is TRBD1 (5 bases). V lost 5 bases, J lost 4 bases, and 21 bases lay in between. Germline values: CDR1 SGHVS, CDR2 FQNEAQ. The CDR3 has 17 residues. The CDR3 here is CASSPGQLGGSNQPQHF. Written as DNA, the CDR3 is TGTGCCAGCAGCCCGGGGCAATTGGGGGGTTCTAATCAGCCCCAGCATTTT.

J is TRBJ2-2 and V is TRBV4-1; 9 nucleotides match TRBD1. The CDR3 contains 18 residues. CDR1 and CDR2 from the germline V gene are MGHRA and YSYEKL. Losses at the gene ends were 0 bases for V and 2 bases for J; bases not matched to a gene: 7. In DNA, the CDR3 is TGCGCCAGCAGCCAAGATATCGGGACAGGGAGTAACACCGGGGAGCTGTTTTTT. This encodes CASSQDIGTGSNTGELFF.

The chain uses TRBV5-1 and TRBJ2-1, with TRBD2 identical over 9 bases. V lost 0 bases, J lost 10 bases, and 8 bases stayed unmatched. Germline-derived CDR1 and CDR2 are SGHRS and YFSETQ. This CDR3 has 15 amino acids. CDR3 DNA sequence: TGCGCCAGCAGCTTGGAGGGGAGCGGGAGGTTGGAGCAGTTCTTC. It specifies CASSLEGSGRLEQFF.

The CDR3 loop reads CASSLDRAYEQYF. The CDR3 nucleotides are TGTGCCAGCAGCTTAGACAGGGCCTACGAGCAGTACTTC. V is TRBV11-2 and J is TRBJ2-7; D is possibly TRBD1 (5 bases). The germline CDR1 and CDR2 sequences are SGHAT and FQNNGV. With 0 bases removed from V and 2 bases from J, the gap between germline ends came to 5 bases. This CDR3 spans 13 amino acids.

The rearrangement links TRBV10-3 to TRBJ1-1; a weak D match, TRBD1 (6 bases). This CDR3 comprises 14 residues. Germline V lookup: CDR1 ENHRY, CDR2 SYGVKD. Trimming pared 3 bases from V and 5 bases from J, leaving 13 bases between. The CDR3 loop is CAISENRVGTEAFF. CDR3 DNA sequence: TGTGCCATCAGTGAAAACAGGGTTGGGACTGAAGCTTTCTTT.

The rearrangement uses TRBV20-1 and TRBJ2-7; 9 positions match TRBD2. The CDR3 runs 13 residues. V shed 3 bases, J shed 4 bases, and the junction held 4 bases outside the gene matches. Germline V gene lookup returns CDR1 DFQATT and CDR2 SNEGSKA (reference sequence). The DNA for the CDR3 is TGCAGTGCTAGTCCTAGCGGGACGTACGAGCAGTACTTC. Amino acid sequence: CSASPSGTYEQYF.

This clone was recorded a few times. The CDR3 protein is CASSLTSGRGHQETQYF. The CDR3 DNA reads as TGTGCCAGCAGCTTAACCTCGGGCAGGGGGCATCAAGAGACCCAGTACTTC. The chain combines TRBV7-6 with TRBJ2-5, with TRBD1 matching 8 bases. V lost 2 bases and J lost 2; bases outside the gene matches: 10. The CDR3 covers 17 residues. Germline V gene sequence: CDR1 SGHVS, CDR2 FNYEAQ.

The chain links TRBV5-1 to TRBJ2-7; maybe TRBD1 (6 bases). With 0 bases removed from V and 4 bases from J, the gap between germline ends came to 8 bases. Germline lookup yields CDR1 SGHRS and CDR2 YFSETQ. There are 13 residues in the CDR3. In nucleotides, the CDR3 is TGCGCCAGCAGCTTGGGAACAGGGTACGAGCAGTACTTC. Translated: CASSLGTGYEQYF.

The V and J genes are TRBV30 and TRBJ1-3, with TRBD1 matching 11 bases. Per germline, CDR1 GTSNPN and CDR2 SVGIG (reference sequence). This CDR3 is 15 amino acids long. V was pared by 7 bases and J by 3 bases, with 8 bases of the junction left unmatched. The CDR3 DNA is TGTGCCTATGGAGGACAGGGGGCGGGTGGAAACACCATATATTTT. This encodes CAYGGQGAGGNTIYF.

The V call is TRBV6-5, the J call TRBJ2-5; TRBD2 aligns across 7 bases. Germline CDR1 MNHEY, CDR2 SVGAGI. The CDR3 spans 15 residues. The V segment lost 1 base and the J segment 4 bases; nucleotides outside the gene matches: 6. The CDR3 DNA follows: TGTGCCAGCAGTTACTTTCCCAGGGAGGGAGAGACCCAGTACTTC. Translated, it gives CASSYFPREGETQYF.